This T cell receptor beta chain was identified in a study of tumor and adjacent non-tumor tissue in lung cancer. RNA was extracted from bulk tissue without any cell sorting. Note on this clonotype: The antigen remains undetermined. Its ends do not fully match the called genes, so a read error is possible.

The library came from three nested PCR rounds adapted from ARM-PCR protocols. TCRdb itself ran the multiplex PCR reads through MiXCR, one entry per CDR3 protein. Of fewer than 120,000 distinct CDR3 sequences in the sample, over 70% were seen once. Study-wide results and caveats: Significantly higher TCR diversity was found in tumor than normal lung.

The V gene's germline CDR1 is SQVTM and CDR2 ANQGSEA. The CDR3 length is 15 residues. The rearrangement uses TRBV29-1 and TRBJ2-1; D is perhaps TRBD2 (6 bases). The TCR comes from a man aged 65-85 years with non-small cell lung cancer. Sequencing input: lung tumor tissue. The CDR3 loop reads CSVRVRAGMDNEEFF. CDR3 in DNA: TGCAGCGTCCGCGTTAGGGCGGGAATGGACAATGAGGAGTTCTTC.